Here is one TCR beta chain with its context. Data came from immunoSEQ multiplex PCR; TCRdb stores just in-frame clones and leaves some out. The data hold about 120,000 clones, with 90% to 95% observed a single time. This sample was included in a study of T cell changes during pregnancy in multiple sclerosis. The sequencing here drew on peripheral blood, taken before pregnancy. The TCR sequence derives from a female donor with multiple sclerosis, enrolled in a pregnancy study.

For the CDR3, the DNA is TGCGCCAGCAGCGCAAGCGGGGGCGCAGATACGCAGTATTTT. Protein product: CASSASGGADTQYF. The chain employs TRBV5-1 and TRBJ2-3; 8 bases line up with TRBD2. The length of the CDR3 is 14 residues. CDR1 is SGHRS and CDR2 is YFSETQ in the germline V gene. The junction had 5 bases not matched to a gene; V was cut back by 4 bases and J by 4 bases.